These 7 T cell receptor beta chains originate from one sample sequenced in a study of shared clonotypes between healthy human individuals. Produced via immunoSEQ multiplex PCR; TCRdb's table is partial and in-frame only. The sample holds fewer than 200,000 clones, 66% seen once. The sequencing sample was made of memory CD4+ T cells sorted from blood. Subset here: CD45RA-negative fraction. Every receptor here comes from a man in his thirties or forties in good health.

The chain is built from TRBV5-1 and TRBJ2-7; the match to TRBD2 covers 11 bases. The trim removed 0 bases at V and 6 bases at J, leaving 14 bases unmatched. Germline V gene data show CDR1 as SGHRS and CDR2 as YFSETQ. The CDR3 length is 18 residues. CDR3 sequence (DNA): TGCGCCAGCAGCTTGGTCGGTAGCGGGAGGGCCCTTATCGGCGAGCAGTACTTC. This encodes CASSLVGSGRALIGEQYF.

J is TRBJ2-1 and V is TRBV7-9, with 15 bases matching TRBD2. This CDR3 comprises 17 residues. Germline values: CDR1 SEHNR, CDR2 FQNEAQ (reference sequence). V shed 5 bases, J shed 6 bases, and the junction held 8 bases outside the gene matches. This chain's CDR3 is CASSVDWTSGRANEQFF. The CDR3 coding sequence is TGTGCCAGCAGCGTCGACTGGACTAGCGGGAGGGCCAATGAGCAGTTCTTC.

This rearrangement joins TRBV27 to TRBJ1-3; D may be TRBD1 (5 bases). Germline values: CDR1 MNHEY, CDR2 SMNVEV (reference sequence). CDR3 length equals 15 residues. Deletions cut 2 bases from V and 1 base from J, with 9 bases between. DNA of the CDR3: TGTGCCAGCAGTTTAATCGGGGGTTCTGGAAACACCATATATTTT. It codes for CASSLIGGSGNTIYF.

This clone was seen just once. The chain links TRBV2 to TRBJ2-1; either TRBD1 or TRBD2 may supply D (5 bases each). V lost 10 bases, J lost 6 bases, and 19 bases lay in between. The CDR3 is 14 amino acids. CDR1 is SNHLY and CDR2 is FYNNEI in the germline V gene. The CDR3 DNA follows: TGTGCCACTCTTGGGGCGGTCGGGGCCAATGAGCAGTTCTTC. Amino acid sequence: CATLGAVGANEQFF.

The J gene is TRBJ1-2, the V gene TRBV11-2; D may be TRBD1 (5 bases). Germline CDR1 and CDR2: SGHAT and FQNNGV. The CDR3 runs to 14 residues. V lost 2 bases and J 2 bases, leaving 9 bases between the germline ends. Here the CDR3 reads CASSLSNRNYGYTF. The CDR3 DNA sequence: TGTGCCAGCAGCTTATCCAACAGGAACTATGGCTACACCTTC.

The rearrangement links TRBV19 to TRBJ2-7; D tentatively reads TRBD1 or TRBD2 (5 bases each). The CDR3 is 14 amino acids. Germline V gene sequence: CDR1 LNHDA, CDR2 SQIVND (reference sequence). Trimming removed 5 bases from V and 6 bases from J, with 17 bases in between. The CDR3 bases are TGTGCCAGTAGTGCAATCAGGGCGGGTTCCGAGCAGTACTTC. It is translated as CASSAIRAGSEQYF.

The rearrangement links TRBV11-3 to TRBJ1-1; D may be TRBD1 (5 bases). Germline V lookup: CDR1 SGHNT, CDR2 YENEEA. The CDR3 is 19 amino acids. V was pared by 0 bases and J by 8 bases, with 28 bases between. CDR3: CASSLDGSGWGMGGLEAFF. The CDR3 nucleotides are TGTGCCAGCAGCTTAGATGGGTCGGGTTGGGGAATGGGGGGTTTGGAAGCTTTCTTT. Filled out from reference TRBV11-3 and TRBJ1-1, the complete variable domain reads EAGVVQSPRYKIIEKKQPVAFWCNPISGHNTLYWYLQNLGQGPELLIRYENEEAVDDSQLPKDRFSAERLKGVDSTLKIQPAELGDSAVYLCASSLDGSGWGMGGLEAFFGQGTRLTVV.